This T cell receptor beta chain was captured in a study of technical replicates of blood from a few donors. The table came from immunoSEQ multiplex PCR; TCRdb's copy has only in-frame clones and leaves some out. The sample shows some 12,000 clones, roughly 79% of them seen only once. This clone was picked up a small number of times. V was trimmed by 4 bases and J by 0 bases, leaving 10 bases between them. In germline, CDR1 is MNHNS, CDR2 SASEGT. This CDR3 spans 15 amino acids. This sequence was found in a human donor in good health. Sequenced sample: PBMCs. The rearrangement uses TRBV6-1 and TRBJ1-5; no reliable D call. This chain's CDR3 is CASSGRRFSNQPQHF. Here the CDR3 DNA reads TGTGCCAGCAGTGGGAGGAGGTTTAGCAATCAGCCCCAGCATTTT.